The next 11 T cell receptor beta chains were all read from a single sample in a study of blood T cell repertoires in COVID-19. Only in-frame clones appear in the TCRdb table, and some are missing; sequencing was by immunoSEQ multiplex PCR. The sample comprises around 220,000 clones, 84% of which are singletons, and 20% rests with the top ten. The sequenced material came from peripheral blood. The receptors originated from a man aged 25 to 40 with active or convalescent COVID-19.

The chain links TRBV19 to TRBJ1-5; D is uncertain. Germline V gene lookup returns CDR1 LNHDA and CDR2 SQIVND (reference sequence). The V end lost 3 bases, the J end lost 0 bases, and 9 bases lay between the germline ends. The CDR3 contains 15 residues. CDR3 in DNA: TGTGCCAGTAGTATCGGTGTTTATAGCAATCAGCCCCAGCATTTT. This codes for CASSIGVYSNQPQHF. Complete variable domain (other parts from reference TRBV19 and TRBJ1-5): DGGITQSPKYLFRKEGQNVTLSCEQNLNHDAMYWYRQDPGQGLRLIYYSQIVNDFQKGDIAEGYSVSREKKESFPLTVTSAQKNPTAFYLCASSIGVYSNQPQHFGDGTRLSIL.

A few counts support this clone. The CDR3 nucleotides read TGTGCCAGCACAAGGGAGTCCAATGAGCAGTTCTTC. This gives the protein CASTRESNEQFF. The chain recombines TRBV5-6 with TRBJ2-1, with D possibly matching TRBD2 (5 bases). This CDR3 is 12 amino acids long. V was clipped by 6 bases and J by 6 bases, with 10 bases between them. In germline, CDR1 is SGHDT, CDR2 YYEEEE.

The table lists this clone with a count of one. The chain joins TRBV6-2 or TRBV6-3 to TRBJ2-7; D is ambiguous. The CDR3 has 14 amino acids. V lost 2 bases and J lost 2, with 10 bases in between. CDR1 is MNHEY, CDR2 SVGEGT, per germline. CDR3 sequence reads: CASSYLSFAYEQYF. The CDR3, as DNA: TGTGCCAGCAGTTACCTAAGTTTCGCCTACGAGCAGTACTTC.

J is TRBJ2-5 and V is TRBV4-1, with D possibly matching TRBD1 (6 bases). Germline V CDR1 and CDR2: MGHRA, YSYEKL. V lost 0 bases, J lost 8 bases, and 16 bases lay in between. The CDR3 loop spans 15 amino acids. The CDR3 bases are TGCGCCAGCAGCCAAGATGGGGGCAGACGAGAAACCCAGTACTTC. It yields the protein CASSQDGGRRETQYF.

In its sample, this clone was seen a few times. The chain links TRBV9 to TRBJ1-6; 8 bases agree with TRBD1. This CDR3 is 14 amino acids long. CDR1 and CDR2 (germline): SGDLS, YYNGEE. Trimming at V came to 2 bases and at J to 9 bases, leaving 4 bases not matched to a gene. CDR3 sequence: CASSVRTGSSPLHF. The CDR3 nucleotides read TGTGCCAGCAGCGTTCGGACAGGGTCTTCACCCCTCCACTTT. Variable domain in full (rest from reference TRBV9 and TRBJ1-6): DSGVTQTPKHLITATGQRVTLRCSPRSGDLSVYWYQQSLDQGLQFLIQYYNGEERAKGNILERFSAQQFPDLHSELNLSSLELGDSALYFCASSVRTGSSPLHFGNGTRLTVT.

V gene TRBV28 combines with J gene TRBJ2-6; D possibly corresponds to TRBD2 (5 bases). The CDR3 consists of 14 residues. Germline V lookup: CDR1 MDHEN, CDR2 SYDVKM. V dropped 6 bases and J dropped 4 bases, with 10 bases sitting between them. The CDR3: CASRETGGANVLTF. CDR3 in DNA: TGTGCCAGCAGGGAAACGGGGGGGGCCAACGTCCTGACTTTC.

The rearrangement uses TRBV7-2 and TRBJ2-7, with D perhaps TRBD2 (5 bases). Trimming cost V 3 bases and J 6 bases, with 12 bases left between them. The CDR3 loop spans 13 amino acids. CDR1 and CDR2 (germline): SGHTA, FQGNSA. In nucleotides, the CDR3 is TGTGCCAGCAGCTTCGGTACGGGGTCCGAGCAGTACTTC. It specifies CASSFGTGSEQYF.

The V and J genes are TRBV4-1 and TRBJ1-1, with D maybe TRBD1 (5 bases). V dropped 5 bases and J dropped 1 base, with 20 bases sitting between them. Germline V lookup: CDR1 MGHRA, CDR2 YSYEKL. The CDR3 is 17 amino acids. CDR3 in DNA: TGCGCCAGCAGCTCCACCCTAGGAAGACAGCGGAACACTGAAGCTTTCTTT. Protein product: CASSSTLGRQRNTEAFF.

The V gene is TRBV28, the J gene TRBJ1-2; D may be TRBD1 (6 bases). This CDR3 spans 14 amino acids. The V end lost 6 bases, the J end lost 2 bases, and 13 bases lay between the germline ends. The V gene's germline CDR1 is MDHEN and CDR2 SYDVKM. Here the CDR3 reads CASSPLDRNYGYTF. The CDR3, as DNA: TGTGCCAGCAGCCCACTCGACAGGAACTATGGCTACACCTTC.

J is TRBJ1-1 and V is TRBV7-9; D call uncertain. V shed 3 bases and J shed 5 bases, with 7 bases lying between them. Germline CDR1 reads SEHNR; CDR2 reads FQNEAQ (reference sequence). CDR3 size: 12 residues. The CDR3 is CASSLPETEAFF. The DNA of the CDR3 is TGTGCCAGCAGCTTGCCGGAGACTGAAGCTTTCTTT.

The V call is TRBV6-1, the J call TRBJ1-6, with 9 bases that match TRBD1. The CDR3 sequence is 17 residues long. V shed 3 bases and J 11 bases; nucleotides not matched to a gene: 14. Germline V gene lookup returns CDR1 MNHNS and CDR2 SASEGT. CDR3 protein: CASSDHRRTGDFPPLHF. The CDR3 DNA reads TGTGCCAGCAGTGACCACCGCAGGACAGGGGATTTTCCACCCCTCCACTTT.